The T cell receptor beta chain under discussion was sequenced for a study of cytomegalovirus exposure and HLA in healthy donors. Whole-study context: In a later analysis, it was reported that the roughly 120 validation repertoires had been produced on the same platform as the 600 to 850 repertoires belonging to the first cohort.

The table came from immunoSEQ multiplex PCR; TCRdb's copy has only in-frame clones and leaves some out. This table holds roughly 150,000 clones, more than 75% found once. The CDR3 has 13 residues. Germline loops: CDR1 MNHEY, CDR2 SVGAGI. Trimming took 8 bases from V and 4 from J, leaving 12 bases between them. This clonotype was sampled from a man between 18 and 29 years old in good health and CMV-seronegative. The sample taken for sequencing was PBMCs. The V gene is TRBV6-5, the J gene TRBJ1-5; weak D call: TRBD1 (6 bases). The CDR3 spells CASSGQSNQPQHF. CDR3 sequence (DNA): TGTGCCAGCTCTGGACAGTCTAATCAGCCCCAGCATTTT.